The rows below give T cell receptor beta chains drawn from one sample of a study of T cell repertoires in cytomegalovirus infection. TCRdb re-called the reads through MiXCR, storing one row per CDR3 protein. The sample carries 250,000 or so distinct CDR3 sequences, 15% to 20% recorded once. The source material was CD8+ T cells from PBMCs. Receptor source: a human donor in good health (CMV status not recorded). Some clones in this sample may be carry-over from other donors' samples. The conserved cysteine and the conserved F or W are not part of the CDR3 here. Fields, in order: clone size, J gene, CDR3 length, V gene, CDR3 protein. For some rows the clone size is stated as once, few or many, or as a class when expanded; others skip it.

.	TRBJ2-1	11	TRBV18	ASLGRSYNEQF
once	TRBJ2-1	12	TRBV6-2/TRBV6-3	ASEGSRGWVEQF
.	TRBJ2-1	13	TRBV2	ASSEAIGAYNEQF
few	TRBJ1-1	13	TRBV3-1	ASSQENRGGTEAF
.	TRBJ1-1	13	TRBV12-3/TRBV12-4	ASSPSLGGIGEAF
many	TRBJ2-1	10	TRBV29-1	SDRVSVNEQF
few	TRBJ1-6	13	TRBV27	ASGIQGYGNSPLH
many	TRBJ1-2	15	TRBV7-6	ASSLIARGQGAYGYT
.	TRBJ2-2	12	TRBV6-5	ASSTDANTGELF
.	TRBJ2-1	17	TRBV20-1	SARGSPAGEALGYDEQF
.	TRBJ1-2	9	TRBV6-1	ASTTGYGYT
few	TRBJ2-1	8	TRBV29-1	SVVGEEQF
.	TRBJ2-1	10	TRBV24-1	ATSDLRNEQF
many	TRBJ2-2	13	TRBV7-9	ASSLARRGTGELF
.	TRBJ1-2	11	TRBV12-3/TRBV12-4	ASSPYRVYGYT
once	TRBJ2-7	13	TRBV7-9	ASSLDGDRTYEQY